This TCR beta chain was captured in a study of beta chain features in type 1 diabetes (dated by TCRdb to 2017 to 2018). Background on the whole study: Mean age, gender distribution, total cell number and subset yield did not differ between patients and healthy donors. A total of 85 million to 140 million sorted cells were examined across all samples, and a strong correlation was observed between cell number per subset and RNA yield. The study compared the TCRB repertoires of sorted circulating CD4+ T cell subsets in recently diagnosed type 1 diabetes patients with those in matched healthy donors. Whereas all 30 or so donors provided naive and central memory subsets, regulatory and stem cell-like memory subsets were isolated from just 8 patients and roughly 8 healthy donors.

From each donor, a single peripheral blood sample of about 120 mL on average was drawn into heparinised tubes. A BD FACSAria II and a panel including CD45RO, CCR7, CD25, CD127, CD95 and CD27 were used to sort naive, central memory, regulatory and stem cell-like memory CD4+ T cells. Purity was above 95% for every sorted population. PBMCs were isolated right away by Lymphoprep density gradient centrifugation and were stained directly, without culture. To minimize batch effects, samples were stained and sorted in pairs, one healthy donor with one patient per experiment. From the germline V gene, CDR1 is KGHSH and CDR2 is LQKENI. CDR3 length: 15 amino acids, cysteine to phenylalanine. Only the CDR3 DNA is retained, 45 bases long and in frame from the first base. The V end loses 2 bases and the J end loses 0 bases, and a stretch of 11 bases separates them. Here is what the overall study found, with its caveats: Naive, central memory and regulatory TCRB repertoires appeared more similar among patients than among healthy donors. PCR might favor shorter templates, but patient and control samples were amplified and corrected together, so any skew would affect both groups equally. Because cDNA was sequenced instead of genomic DNA, highly expressing activated cells could be over-represented, though the groups showed no difference in activation or CD3 levels. HLA sub-analyses involved small numbers of individuals, so any influence of HLA type on TCRB rearrangement remained unresolved. At VDJ recombination sites, type 1 diabetes patients had fewer insertions and more deleted nucleotides, which implies abnormalities in thymic rearrangement. In all four CD4+ subsets, TCRB CDR3 length was moderately but significantly shorter in type 1 diabetes patients.

With respect to this clone: Its antigen is unknown. No much larger clone exists at a distance of one base, and base qualities are not known.

The High Capacity cDNA Reverse Transcription Kit was used to reverse transcribe all of the isolated RNA, meaning that expressed TCRB transcripts were what got sequenced. Deep immunoSEQ sequencing was performed on naive, central memory and regulatory T cell samples, with an average of approximately 4 million total reads per sample. Sorted cells were lysed in RLT buffer and RNA was extracted with DNase-treated RNeasy Micro or Mini kits, depending on cell number. Each cell subset was processed separately to prevent cross-contamination, with patient and healthy donor samples processed together. Using the immunoSEQ multiplex PCR, TCRB sequences were amplified from cDNA into 87-bp fragments spanning the CDR3 region. The amplicons were sequenced using the Illumina HiSeq platform. As for the original processing: PCR bias was corrected computationally using synthetic template baselines, and reads within Hamming distance 2 were collapsed, with unmergeable singletons discarded. Reads were aligned against IMGT to assign V, D and J genes, CDR3 length and insertions or deletions at six rearrangement sites. Within each subset, clonotype counts were normalized to sorted cell number, after which true diversity and Gini coefficients were computed with the tcR R package. The overlap coefficient, calculated on TCRB nucleotide sequences, was used to quantify repertoire sharing. The table comes from immuneACCESS by way of TCRdb, which keeps in-frame sequences with V and J called. Part of the clones is missing from these tables; in studies checked, under half for an unresolved V gene and the rest for unknown reasons. That table furnishes V, J and clone size, whereas the DNA furnished D and trimming. This sample gives a few hundred thousand clones in total; around 9.6% of them show up just once. The ten top clones hold roughly 0.54% of the sample.

Source material: central memory CD4+ T cells from blood. The rearrangement combines TRBV18 with TRBJ2-7, with a weak D call of TRBD2 (6 bases match). This TCR came from a man aged 30 to 39 with type 1 diabetes. Here the CDR3 is given as CASSPGGIISYEQYF. In nucleotide form, the sequence is TGTGCCAGCTCACCAGGCGGGATAATCTCCTACGAGCAGTACTTC.